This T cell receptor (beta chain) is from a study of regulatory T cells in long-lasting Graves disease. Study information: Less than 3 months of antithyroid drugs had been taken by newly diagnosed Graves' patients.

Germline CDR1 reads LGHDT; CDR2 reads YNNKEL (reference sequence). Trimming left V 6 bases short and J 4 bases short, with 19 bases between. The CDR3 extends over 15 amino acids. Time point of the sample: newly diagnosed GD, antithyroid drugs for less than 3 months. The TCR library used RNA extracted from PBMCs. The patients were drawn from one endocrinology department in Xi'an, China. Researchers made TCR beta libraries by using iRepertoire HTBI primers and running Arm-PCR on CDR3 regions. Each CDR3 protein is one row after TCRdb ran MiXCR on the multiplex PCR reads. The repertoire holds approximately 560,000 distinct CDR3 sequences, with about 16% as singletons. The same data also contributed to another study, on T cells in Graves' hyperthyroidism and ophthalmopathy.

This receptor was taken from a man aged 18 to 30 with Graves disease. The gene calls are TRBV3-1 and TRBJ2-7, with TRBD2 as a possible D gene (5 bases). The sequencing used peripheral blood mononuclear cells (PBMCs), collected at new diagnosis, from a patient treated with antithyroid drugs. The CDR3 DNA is TGTGCCAGCAGGGGAACTACTAGTAACTTTTACGAGCAGTACTTC. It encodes CASRGTTSNFYEQYF.